The source of this T cell receptor beta chain is a study of T-cell memory formation after mild COVID-19. This CDR3 contains 12 residues. Germline V gene lookup returns CDR1 KGHSH and CDR2 LQKENI. The V segment lost 4 bases and the J segment 9 bases; nucleotides outside the gene matches: 3. This clonotype was picked up a small number of times. TCRdb reprocessed the 5' RACE reads via MiXCR and lists one record per CDR3 protein. Counted here are roughly 320,000 distinct CDR3 sequences, under 30% occurring once; the ten biggest clones make up roughly 14%. What was sequenced was PBMCs or a T cell subset sorted from them (not recorded which). The clonotype was recovered from an adult woman who had mild COVID-19 (a few samples of this study predate the infection). Cell type and time point are not known. The chain couples TRBV18 to TRBJ1-3, with 7 nucleotides matching TRBD1. CDR3 in DNA: TGTGCCAGCTCACAACGACAGGGCACCATATATTTT. Translated, it gives CASSQRQGTIYF.